This TCR beta chain was documented in a study of blood T cell repertoires in COVID-19 (dated by TCRdb to 2018 to 2020). Regarding the complete study: Samples from collaborators originated in the United States, Italy and Spain and spanned both the acute and convalescent phases of COVID-19. The repertoires were released in a freely available public database meant as a resource for research on the immune response to SARS-CoV-2. The material from the prospective study consisted of cDNA or gDNA derived from T cells, B-cell-depleted T cells, or PBMCs. Sample metadata almost always included a de-identified subject ID, COVID-19 status, age in years and sex. Samples were obtained from the ongoing ImmuneRACE study (first 160 participants) and from approximately 1,200 subjects provided by 6 global collaborators. Where available, HLA class I and class II types were taken from metadata supplied by the sample provider and were not determined by assay-based typing. The dataset comprised deeply sampled blood TCRbeta repertoires from subjects exposed to, actively infected with, or recovered from COVID-19. Here is what the overall study found, with its caveats: Clinical and demographic metadata were provided uncurated, with the amount varying by source and participant.

A remark on this clone: Its antigen has not been determined. No much larger clone exists at a distance of one base, and base qualities are not known.

Each collaborating institution followed its own protocols to collect whole blood in K2EDTA tubes. Collaborator samples were shipped for TCRbeta analysis as frozen whole blood, isolated PBMCs, or DNA extracted from either sample type. TCRbeta CDR3 regions were amplified from genomic DNA by means of the immunoSEQ Assay, a bias-controlled multiplex PCR. Per the source publication's procedure: Within the assay, amplification of reference gene primers was used to estimate how many nucleated cells each sample contained. To quantify the absolute abundance of each unique TCRbeta CDR3 rearrangement, sequence reads were collapsed and filtered. For each sample, productive Simpson clonality was calculated by taking the square root of Simpson's diversity index across productive rearrangements. The table comes from immuneACCESS by way of TCRdb, which keeps in-frame sequences with V and J called. Part of the clones is missing from these tables; in studies checked, under half for an unresolved V gene and the rest for unknown reasons. V and J calls and clone size follow that table, whereas D and trimming were derived from the DNA. For this sample there are over 120,000 clones; 77% appear just once. The ten largest account for around 9.5% of the sample.

As encoded in the germline V gene, CDR1 is SGHVS while CDR2 is FNYEAQ. The CDR3 runs 15 residues from the cysteine to the phenylalanine. Solely the CDR3 DNA is kept, with 45 bases framed from the first base. The germline ends are 18 bases apart after V is trimmed by 7 bases and J by 4 bases. This chain is built from TRBV7-6 and TRBJ2-3; the best D guess is TRBD2, with 6 bases matching. The TCR comes from a woman in her forties or fifties with active or convalescent COVID-19. Sequenced material: peripheral blood. The CDR3 is CASNTGGGAADTQYF. The sequenced DNA: TGTGCCAGCAACACAGGTGGAGGGGCGGCAGATACGCAGTATTTT. Beyond the CDR3, the reference TRBV7-6 and TRBJ2-3 genes provide the residues; the full variable domain reads: GAGVSQSPRYKVTKRGQDVALRCDPISGHVSLYWYRQALGQGPEFLTYFNYEAQQDKSGLPNDRFSAERPEGSISTLTIQRTEQRDSAMYRCASNTGGGAADTQYFGPGTRLTVL.